This TCR beta chain emerged from a study of blood T cell repertoires in COVID-19. At the level of the study: Spain, Italy and the United States supplied samples that represented acute and convalescent COVID-19. T cells, B-cell-depleted T cells, or PBMCs provided the cDNA or gDNA that served as material.

Germline V gives CDR1 SQVTM, CDR2 ANQGSEA. V shed 6 bases, J shed 2 bases, and the junction held 5 bases outside the gene matches. The CDR3 contains 14 residues. Original methodology: Cell counts per sample came from amplifying reference gene primers. Assay used: immunoSEQ multiplex PCR; TCRdb lists only in-frame clones, some missing. That table is the source of V, J and clone size, and D and trimming were worked out from the DNA. The sample shows over 250,000 clones, roughly 88% of them seen only once. The specimen sequenced was peripheral blood. The chain couples TRBV29-1 to TRBJ2-3; TRBD2 matches at 10 bases. The clonotype comes from a woman in her seventies with acute or convalescent COVID-19. The CDR3, as DNA: TGCAGCGTGGGGACTAGCGTGAACACAGATACGCAGTATTTT. Translated: CSVGTSVNTDTQYF.